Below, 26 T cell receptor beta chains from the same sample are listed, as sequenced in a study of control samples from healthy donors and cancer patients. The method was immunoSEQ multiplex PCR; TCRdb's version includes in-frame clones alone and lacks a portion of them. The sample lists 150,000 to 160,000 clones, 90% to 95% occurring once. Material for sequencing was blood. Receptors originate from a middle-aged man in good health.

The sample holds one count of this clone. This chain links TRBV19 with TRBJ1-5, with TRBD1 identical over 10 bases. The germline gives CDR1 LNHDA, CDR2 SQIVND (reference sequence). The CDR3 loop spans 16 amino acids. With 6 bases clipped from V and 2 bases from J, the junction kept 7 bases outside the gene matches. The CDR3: CASSDFGTGGNQPQHF. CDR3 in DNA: TGTGCCAGTAGCGATTTTGGGACAGGGGGCAATCAGCCCCAGCATTTT.

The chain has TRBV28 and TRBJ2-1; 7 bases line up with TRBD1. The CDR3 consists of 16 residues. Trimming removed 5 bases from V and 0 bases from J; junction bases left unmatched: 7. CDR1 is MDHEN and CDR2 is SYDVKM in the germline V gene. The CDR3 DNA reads TGTGCCAGCAGTCCGACAGGGCGGCACTCCTACAATGAGCAGTTCTTC. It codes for CASSPTGRHSYNEQFF.

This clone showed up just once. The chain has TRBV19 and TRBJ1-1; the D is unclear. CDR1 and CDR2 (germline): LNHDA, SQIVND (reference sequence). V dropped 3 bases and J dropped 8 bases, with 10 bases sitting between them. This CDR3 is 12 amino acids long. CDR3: CASSISGREAFF. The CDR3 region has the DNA TGTGCCAGTAGTATCTCGGGCAGAGAAGCTTTCTTT.

CDR3 sequence (DNA): TGCGCCAGCAGCCAAGTCTCTAACTATGGCTACACCTTC. The encoded protein is CASSQVSNYGYTF. The V and J genes are TRBV4-1 and TRBJ1-2; D remains ambiguous. The CDR3 totals 13 residues. The germline V gene has CDR1 MGHRA and CDR2 YSYEKL. V lost 1 base and J 0 bases, leaving 3 bases between the germline ends.

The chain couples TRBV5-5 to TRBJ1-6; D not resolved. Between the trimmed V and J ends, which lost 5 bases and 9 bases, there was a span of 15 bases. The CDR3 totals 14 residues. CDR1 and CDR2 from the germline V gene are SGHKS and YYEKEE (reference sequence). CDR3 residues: CASSSDGGRSPLHF. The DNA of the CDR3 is TGTGCCAGCAGTTCGGACGGCGGACGTTCACCCCTCCACTTT.

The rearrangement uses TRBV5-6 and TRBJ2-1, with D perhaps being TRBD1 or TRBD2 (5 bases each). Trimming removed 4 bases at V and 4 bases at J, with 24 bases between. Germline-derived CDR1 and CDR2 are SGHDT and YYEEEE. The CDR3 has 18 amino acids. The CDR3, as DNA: TGTGCCAGCAGCCCCGGGACGAGAGTTCGTACGGGATACAATGAGCAGTTCTTC. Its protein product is CASSPGTRVRTGYNEQFF.

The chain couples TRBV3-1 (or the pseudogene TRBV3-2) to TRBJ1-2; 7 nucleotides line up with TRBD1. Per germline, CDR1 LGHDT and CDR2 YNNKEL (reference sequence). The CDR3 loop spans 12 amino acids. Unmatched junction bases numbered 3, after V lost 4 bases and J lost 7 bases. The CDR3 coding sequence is TGTGCCAGCAGCCGTCAGGGGGGTGGCTACACCTTC. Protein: CASSRQGGGYTF.

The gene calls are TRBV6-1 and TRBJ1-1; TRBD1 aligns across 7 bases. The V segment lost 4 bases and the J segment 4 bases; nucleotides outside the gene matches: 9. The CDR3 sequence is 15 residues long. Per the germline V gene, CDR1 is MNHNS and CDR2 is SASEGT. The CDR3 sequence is CASSVAPGGGTEAFF. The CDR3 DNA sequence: TGTGCCAGCAGTGTAGCCCCAGGGGGGGGCACTGAAGCTTTCTTT.

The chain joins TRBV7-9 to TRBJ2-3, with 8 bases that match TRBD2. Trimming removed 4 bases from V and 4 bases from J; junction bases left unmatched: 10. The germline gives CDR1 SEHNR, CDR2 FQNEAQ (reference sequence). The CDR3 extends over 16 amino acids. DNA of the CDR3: TGTGCCAGCAGCTATACGGGGGGGCGGTTGGCAGATACGCAGTATTTT. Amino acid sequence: CASSYTGGRLADTQYF. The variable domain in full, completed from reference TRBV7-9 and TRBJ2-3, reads DTGVSQNPRHKITKRGQNVTFRCDPISEHNRLYWYRQTLGQGPEFLTYFQNEAQLEKSRLLSDRFSAERPKGSFSTLEIQRTEQGDSAMYLCASSYTGGRLADTQYFGPGTRLTVL.

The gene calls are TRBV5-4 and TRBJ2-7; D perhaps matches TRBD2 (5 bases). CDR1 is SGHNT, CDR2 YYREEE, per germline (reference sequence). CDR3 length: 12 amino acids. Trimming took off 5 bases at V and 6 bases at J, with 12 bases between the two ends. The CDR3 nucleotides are TGTGCCAGCAGTTACGAGGCGGGCGAGCAGTACTTC. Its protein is CASSYEAGEQYF.

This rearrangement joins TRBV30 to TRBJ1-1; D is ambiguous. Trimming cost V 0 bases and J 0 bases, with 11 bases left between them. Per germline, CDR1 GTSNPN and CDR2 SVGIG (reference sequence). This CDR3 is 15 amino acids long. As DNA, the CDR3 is TGTGCCTGGAGTGTACTGGGCCCTATGAACACTGAAGCTTTCTTT. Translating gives CAWSVLGPMNTEAFF.

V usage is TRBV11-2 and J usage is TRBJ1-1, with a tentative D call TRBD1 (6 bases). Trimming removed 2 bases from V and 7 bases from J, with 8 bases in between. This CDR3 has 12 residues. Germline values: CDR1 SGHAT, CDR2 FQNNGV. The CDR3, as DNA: TGTGCCAGCAGCTTAAGGGGGATTGAAGCTTTCTTT. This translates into CASSLRGIEAFF.

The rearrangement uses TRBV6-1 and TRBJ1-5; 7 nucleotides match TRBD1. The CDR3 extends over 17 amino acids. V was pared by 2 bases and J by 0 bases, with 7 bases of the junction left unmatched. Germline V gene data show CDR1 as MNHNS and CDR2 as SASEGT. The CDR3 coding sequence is TGTGCCAGCAGTGAACTCACAGGGGTTTATAGCAATCAGCCCCAGCATTTT. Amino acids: CASSELTGVYSNQPQHF.

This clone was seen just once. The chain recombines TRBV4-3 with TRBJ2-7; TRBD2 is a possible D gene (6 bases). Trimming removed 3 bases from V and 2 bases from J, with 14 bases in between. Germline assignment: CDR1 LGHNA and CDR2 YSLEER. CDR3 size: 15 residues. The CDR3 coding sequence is TGCGCCAGCAGCCAGGACCCCTTAGCGGCCTACGAGCAGTACTTC. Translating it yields CASSQDPLAAYEQYF.

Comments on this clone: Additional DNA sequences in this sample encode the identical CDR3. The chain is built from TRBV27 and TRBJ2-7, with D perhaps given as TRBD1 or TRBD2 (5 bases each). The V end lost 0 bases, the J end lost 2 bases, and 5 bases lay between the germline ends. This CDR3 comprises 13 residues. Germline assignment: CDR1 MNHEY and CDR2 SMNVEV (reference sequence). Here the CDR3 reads CASSLSGPYEQYF. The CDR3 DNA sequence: TGTGCCAGCAGTTTATCGGGACCCTACGAGCAGTACTTC.

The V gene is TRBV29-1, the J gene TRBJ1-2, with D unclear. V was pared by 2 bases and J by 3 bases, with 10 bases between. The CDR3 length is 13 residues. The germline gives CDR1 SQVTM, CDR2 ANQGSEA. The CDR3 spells CSVERQAYYGYTF. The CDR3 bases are TGCAGCGTTGAAAGGCAGGCCTACTATGGCTACACCTTC. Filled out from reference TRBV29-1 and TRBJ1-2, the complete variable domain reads SAVISQKPSRDICQRGTSLTIQCQVDSQVTMMFWYRQQPGQSLTLIATANQGSEATYESGFVIDKFPISRPNLTFSTLTVSNMSPEDSSIYLCSVERQAYYGYTFGSGTRLTVV.

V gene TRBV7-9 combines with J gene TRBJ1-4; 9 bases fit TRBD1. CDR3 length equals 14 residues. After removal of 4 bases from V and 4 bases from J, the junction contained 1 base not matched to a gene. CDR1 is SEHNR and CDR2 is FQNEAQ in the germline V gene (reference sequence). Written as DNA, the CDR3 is TGTGCCAGCAGCTCGGGACAGGGTAATGAAAAACTGTTTTTT. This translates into CASSSGQGNEKLFF.

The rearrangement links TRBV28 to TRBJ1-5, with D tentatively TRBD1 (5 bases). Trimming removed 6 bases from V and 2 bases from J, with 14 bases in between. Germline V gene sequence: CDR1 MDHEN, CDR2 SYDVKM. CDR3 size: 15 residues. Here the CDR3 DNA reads TGTGCCAGCAGCCCCTCGGGGGTCGGCAATCAGCCCCAGCATTTT. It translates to CASSPSGVGNQPQHF.

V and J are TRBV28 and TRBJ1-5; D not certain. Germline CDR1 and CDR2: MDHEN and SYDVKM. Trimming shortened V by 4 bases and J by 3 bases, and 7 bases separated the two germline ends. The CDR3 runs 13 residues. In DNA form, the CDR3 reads TGTGCCAGCAGTTCCCCCTTCAATCAGCCCCAGCATTTT. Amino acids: CASSSPFNQPQHF.

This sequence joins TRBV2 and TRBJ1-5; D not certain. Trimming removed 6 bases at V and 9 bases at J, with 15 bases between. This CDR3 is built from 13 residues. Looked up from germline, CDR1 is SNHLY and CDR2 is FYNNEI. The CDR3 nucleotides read TGTGCCAGCAGGGTAGGCCCCGGAGCGCCCCAGCATTTT. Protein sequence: CASRVGPGAPQHF.

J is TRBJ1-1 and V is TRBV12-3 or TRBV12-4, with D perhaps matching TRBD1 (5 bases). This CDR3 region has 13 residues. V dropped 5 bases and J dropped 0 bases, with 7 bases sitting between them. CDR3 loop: CASSRQLNTEAFF. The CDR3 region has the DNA TGTGCCAGCAGTCGACAGCTGAACACTGAAGCTTTCTTT.

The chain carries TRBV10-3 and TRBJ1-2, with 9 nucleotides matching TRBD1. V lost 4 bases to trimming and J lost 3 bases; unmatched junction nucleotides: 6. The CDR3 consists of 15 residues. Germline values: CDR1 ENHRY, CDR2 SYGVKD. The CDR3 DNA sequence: TGTGCCATCAGTGGATACAGGGGGCGCGACTATGGCTACACCTTC. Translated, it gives CAISGYRGRDYGYTF.

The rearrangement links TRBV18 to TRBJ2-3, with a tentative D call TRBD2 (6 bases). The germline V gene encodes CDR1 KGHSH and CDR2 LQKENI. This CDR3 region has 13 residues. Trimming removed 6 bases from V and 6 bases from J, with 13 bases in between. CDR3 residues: CASSISGDDTQYF. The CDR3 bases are TGTGCCAGCTCGATATCGGGGGACGATACGCAGTATTTT. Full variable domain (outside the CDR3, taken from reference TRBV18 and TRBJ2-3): NAGVMQNPRHLVRRRGQEARLRCSPMKGHSHVYWYRQLPEEGLKFMVYLQKENIIDESGMPKERFSAEFPKEGPSILRIQQVVRGDSAAYFCASSISGDDTQYFGPGTRLTVL.

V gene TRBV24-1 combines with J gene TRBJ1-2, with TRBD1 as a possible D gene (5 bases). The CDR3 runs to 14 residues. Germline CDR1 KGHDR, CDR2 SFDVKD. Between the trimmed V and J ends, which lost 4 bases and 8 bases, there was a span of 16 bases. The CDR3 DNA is TGTGCCACCAGTGAGGCCCCACAGGCTACGGGCTACACCTTC. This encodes CATSEAPQATGYTF.

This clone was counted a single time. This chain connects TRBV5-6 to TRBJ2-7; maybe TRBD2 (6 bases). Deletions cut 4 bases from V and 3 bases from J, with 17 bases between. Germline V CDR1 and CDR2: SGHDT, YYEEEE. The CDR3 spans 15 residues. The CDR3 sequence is CASSPRDFPLYEQYF. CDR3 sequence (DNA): TGTGCCAGCAGCCCTAGGGACTTCCCGCTCTACGAGCAGTACTTC.

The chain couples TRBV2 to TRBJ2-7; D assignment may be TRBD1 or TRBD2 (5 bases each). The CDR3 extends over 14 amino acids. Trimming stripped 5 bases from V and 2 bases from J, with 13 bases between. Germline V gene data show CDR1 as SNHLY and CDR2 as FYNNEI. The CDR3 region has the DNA TGTGCCAGCAGTCCCCGCGAGGGACCCTACGAGCAGTACTTC. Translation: CASSPREGPYEQYF. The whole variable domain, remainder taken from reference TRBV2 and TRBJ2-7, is EPEVTQTPSHQVTQMGQEVILRCVPISNHLYFYWYRQILGQKVEFLVSFYNNEISEKSEIFDDQFSVERPDGSNFTLKIRSTKLEDSAMYFCASSPREGPYEQYFGPGTRLTVT.